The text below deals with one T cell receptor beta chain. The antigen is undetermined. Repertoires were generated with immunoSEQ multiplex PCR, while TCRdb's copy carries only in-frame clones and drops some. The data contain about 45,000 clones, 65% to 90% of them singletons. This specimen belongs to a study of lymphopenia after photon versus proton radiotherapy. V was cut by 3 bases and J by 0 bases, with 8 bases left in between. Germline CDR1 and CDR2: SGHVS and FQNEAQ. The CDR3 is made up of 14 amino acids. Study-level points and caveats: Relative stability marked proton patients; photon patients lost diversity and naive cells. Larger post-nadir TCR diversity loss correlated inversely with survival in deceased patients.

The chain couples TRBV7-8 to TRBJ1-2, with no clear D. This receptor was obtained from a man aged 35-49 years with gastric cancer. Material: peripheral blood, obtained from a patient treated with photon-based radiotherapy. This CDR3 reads CASSFLRTNYGYTF. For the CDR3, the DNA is TGTGCCAGCAGCTTTTTGCGCACTAACTATGGCTACACCTTC.